The 27 T cell receptor beta chains listed next were all sequenced from one sample in a study of control samples from healthy donors and cancer patients. Sequencing was performed with immunoSEQ multiplex PCR; in TCRdb, only in-frame clones are kept and a portion is missing. The data hold 110,000 or so clones, with 83% observed a single time. The sequenced material came from blood. Receptors were obtained from a woman aged 50 to 60 in good health.

The CDR3 DNA reads TGTGCCAGCAGCTATCTGGCGACAGTCTCCTACGAGCAGTACTTC. It specifies CASSYLATVSYEQYF. The chain employs TRBV11-2 and TRBJ2-7; TRBD1 might be the D (5 bases). Germline V CDR1 and CDR2: SGHAT, FQNNGV. The CDR3 runs to 15 residues. V was clipped by 4 bases and J by 0 bases, with 13 bases between them.

J is TRBJ2-7 and V is TRBV5-6; TRBD1 is a possible D gene (6 bases). The CDR3 spans 14 residues. Between the trimmed V and J ends, which lost 4 bases and 6 bases, there was a span of 17 bases. Germline CDR1 is SGHDT and CDR2 is YYEEEE. DNA for the CDR3: TGTGCCAGCAGCCTCTGGGGGACAAATCTCGAGCAGTACTTC. Translated, it gives CASSLWGTNLEQYF.

The chain joins TRBV24-1 to TRBJ2-3; no definite D call. Germline V gene data show CDR1 as KGHDR and CDR2 as SFDVKD. Trimming pared 4 bases from V and 1 base from J, leaving 11 bases between. The CDR3 length is 15 residues. In DNA form, the CDR3 reads TGTGCCACCAGTGACCTCGGTGGTGGCACAGATACGCAGTATTTT. Its protein product is CATSDLGGGTDTQYF.

The chain couples TRBV30 to TRBJ2-7; 7 nucleotides line up with TRBD1. Per the germline V gene, CDR1 is GTSNPN and CDR2 is SVGIG (reference sequence). The CDR3 is 12 amino acids. V shed 8 bases and J 0 bases; nucleotides not matched to a gene: 4. CDR3 bases: TGTGCCCAAGGGGGCCACTCCTACGAGCAGTACTTC. It encodes CAQGGHSYEQYF.

This rearrangement joins TRBV2 to TRBJ1-5; 9 nucleotides align to TRBD1. CDR1 is SNHLY, CDR2 FYNNEI, per germline. CDR3 length: 13 residues. The V segment lost 7 bases and the J segment 4 bases; nucleotides outside the gene matches: 2. The DNA for the CDR3 is TGTGCCAGCAAGACAGGGGGGAATCAGCCCCAGCATTTT. Its translation is CASKTGGNQPQHF. Full variable domain (outside the CDR3, taken from reference TRBV2 and TRBJ1-5): EPEVTQTPSHQVTQMGQEVILRCVPISNHLYFYWYRQILGQKVEFLVSFYNNEISEKSEIFDDQFSVERPDGSNFTLKIRSTKLEDSAMYFCASKTGGNQPQHFGDGTRLSIL.

The genes are TRBV11-2 and TRBJ1-2; TRBD1 is a possible D gene (5 bases). Germline loops: CDR1 SGHAT, CDR2 FQNNGV. The CDR3 consists of 14 residues. V was cut by 5 bases and J by 1 base, with 11 bases left in between. The CDR3 sequence is CASSRSTDNYGYTF. The CDR3 nucleotides read TGTGCCAGCAGCCGTTCGACAGATAACTATGGCTACACCTTC. The whole variable domain, filled in from reference TRBV11-2 and TRBJ1-2, reads EAGVAQSPRYKIIEKRQSVAFWCNPISGHATLYWYQQILGQGPKLLIQFQNNGVVDDSQLPKDRFSAERLKGVDSTLKIQPAKLEDSAVYLCASSRSTDNYGYTFGSGTRLTVV.

This clone appeared once. In DNA, the CDR3 is TGTGCCAGCAGTGAATTTGGGGGCACCGGGGAGCTGTTTTTT. Amino acid sequence: CASSEFGGTGELFF. The genes are TRBV25-1 and TRBJ2-2; D may correspond to TRBD1 or TRBD2 (5 bases each). The CDR3 length is 14 residues. The germline V gene encodes CDR1 MGHDK and CDR2 SYGVNS. V lost 1 base and J lost 4, with 7 bases in between.

The chain links TRBV28 to TRBJ1-5; TRBD1 is a possible D gene (5 bases). The germline V gene has CDR1 MDHEN and CDR2 SYDVKM. The CDR3 contains 13 residues. Trimming took 6 bases from V and 7 from J, leaving 13 bases between them. CDR3 sequence: CASRGDGLQPQHF. CDR3 bases: TGTGCCAGCAGGGGGGATGGACTCCAGCCCCAGCATTTT.

This chain uses TRBV24-1 with TRBJ2-2, with D possibly TRBD1 on 6 matching bases. This CDR3 contains 13 residues. The germline gives CDR1 KGHDR, CDR2 SFDVKD. V lost 7 bases and J lost 5, with 10 bases in between. This CDR3 is CATRDSQTGELFF. As DNA, the CDR3 is TGTGCCACCAGGGACAGTCAAACCGGGGAGCTGTTTTTT.

V usage is TRBV3-1 (or the pseudogene TRBV3-2) and J usage is TRBJ2-3; TRBD2 is a possible D gene (6 bases). The CDR3 spans 16 residues. Trimming stripped 1 base from V and 1 base from J, with 12 bases between. Germline V CDR1 and CDR2: LGHDT, YNNKEL (reference sequence). The CDR3 reads CASSQGFGGGTDTQYF. The CDR3 DNA sequence: TGTGCCAGCAGCCAAGGTTTCGGCGGGGGCACAGATACGCAGTATTTT.

Comment on this clone: Other DNA sequences from this sample encode an identical CDR3 as well. The chain recombines TRBV19 with TRBJ2-3; D gene uncertain. V lost 4 bases and J lost 4, with 6 bases in between. Looked up from germline, CDR1 is LNHDA and CDR2 is SQIVND (reference sequence). CDR3 length: 12 amino acids. The CDR3 region has the DNA TGTGCCAGTAGTACAAGCGCAGATACGCAGTATTTT. It codes for CASSTSADTQYF.

The rearrangement joins TRBV27 to TRBJ1-5, with 8 nucleotides matching TRBD1. There are 15 residues in the CDR3. Germline lookup yields CDR1 MNHEY and CDR2 SMNVEV (reference sequence). V shed 6 bases and J 6 bases; nucleotides not matched to a gene: 10. The CDR3 sequence is CASRSGQGAAQPQHF. CDR3 nucleotides: TGTGCCAGCAGGTCAGGGCAGGGGGCAGCTCAGCCCCAGCATTTT.

V and J are TRBV6-1 and TRBJ1-2; D not resolved. This CDR3 is built from 12 residues. Germline V CDR1 and CDR2: MNHNS, SASEGT. V was shortened by 2 bases and J by 5 bases, with 6 bases between the two germline ends. The CDR3 coding sequence is TGTGCCAGCAGTGAATCTGGGTATGGCTACACCTTC. Translating gives CASSESGYGYTF.

This clone was recorded once. This rearrangement joins TRBV9 to TRBJ2-3, with a weak D call TRBD1 (6 bases). V was pared by 4 bases and J by 1 base, with 16 bases between. The germline V gene has CDR1 SGDLS and CDR2 YYNGEE. This CDR3 is built from 16 residues. The CDR3 bases are TGTGCCAGCAGCCCAGGGGACCTCGGCGGCACAGATACGCAGTATTTT. Its protein product is CASSPGDLGGTDTQYF.

The chain couples TRBV9 to TRBJ2-5, with D unclear. CDR1 and CDR2 from the germline V gene are SGDLS and YYNGEE. Deletions cut 3 bases from V and 1 base from J, with 13 bases between. The CDR3 consists of 15 residues. In DNA form, the CDR3 reads TGTGCCAGCAGCGGAGATCAAGGGTTCCAAGAGACCCAGTACTTC. Protein product: CASSGDQGFQETQYF.

The chain couples TRBV7-8 to TRBJ1-1; TRBD1 might be the D (5 bases). In germline, CDR1 is SGHVS, CDR2 FQNEAQ. This CDR3 is built from 14 residues. Deletions cut 1 base from V and 1 base from J, with 7 bases between. CDR3 sequence (DNA): TGTGCCAGCAGCTTAGTTGGGGGGAACACTGAAGCTTTCTTT. Its translation: CASSLVGGNTEAFF.

Written as DNA, the CDR3 is TGTGCCAGCAGCCCTGACGGCCCCTATTCACCCCTCCACTTT. It specifies CASSPDGPYSPLHF. The chain joins TRBV6-2 or TRBV6-3 to TRBJ1-6; D is unclear. Per the germline V gene, CDR1 is MNHEY and CDR2 is SVGEGT. This CDR3 comprises 14 residues. V shed 6 bases and J shed 8 bases, with 14 bases lying between them.

This clone appeared once. This rearrangement joins TRBV7-3 to TRBJ2-2, with 7 bases fitting TRBD2. V was clipped by 0 bases and J by 1 base; unmatched bases: 2. This CDR3 spans 16 amino acids. Germline CDR1 and CDR2: SGHTA and FQGTGA. The CDR3 DNA follows: TGTGCCAGCAGCTTAACCGGCGGGAGGAACACCGGGGAGCTGTTTTTT. This translates into CASSLTGGRNTGELFF.

The table lists this clone with a count of one. This sequence joins TRBV6-2 or TRBV6-3 and TRBJ1-5, with D uncertain. CDR1 and CDR2 from the germline V gene are MNHEY and SVGEGT. Trimming pared 5 bases from V and 4 bases from J, leaving 9 bases between. CDR3 length: 13 amino acids. The CDR3 nucleotides are TGTGCCAGCAGTCCCTGGGGTAATCAGCCCCAGCATTTT. Translated, it gives CASSPWGNQPQHF.

The genes are TRBV4-2 and TRBJ2-5; a possible D gene is TRBD1 (6 bases). Germline V gene data show CDR1 as LGHNA and CDR2 as YNFKEQ. V was cut by 1 base and J by 2 bases, with 14 bases left in between. This CDR3 region has 16 residues. The CDR3 sequence is CASSQASGDMQETQYF. Here the CDR3 DNA reads TGTGCCAGCAGCCAAGCTTCAGGGGATATGCAAGAGACCCAGTACTTC.

This chain links TRBV19 with TRBJ2-7; TRBD1 matches at 9 bases. The CDR3 has 15 residues. Germline V gene data show CDR1 as LNHDA and CDR2 as SQIVND (reference sequence). Trimming at V came to 7 bases and at J to 5 bases, leaving 12 bases not matched to a gene. This CDR3 reads CASKTGGHSLDEQYF. The CDR3 DNA is TGTGCCAGTAAAACAGGGGGCCATTCGTTGGACGAGCAGTACTTC.

This chain links TRBV3-1 (or the pseudogene TRBV3-2) with TRBJ2-2; 9 nucleotides line up with TRBD1. V lost 1 base and J lost 6; bases outside the gene matches: 12. This CDR3 is 18 amino acids long. Germline V gene sequence: CDR1 LGHDT, CDR2 YNNKEL (reference sequence). The CDR3 bases are TGTGCCAGCAGCCAAGTTGTTTGGGAGACAGGGGGTTCCGGGGAGCTGTTTTTT. It specifies CASSQVVWETGGSGELFF.

The CDR3 sequence: CASSVGAGVGNEQFF. The CDR3 nucleotides are TGTGCCAGCAGCGTAGGGGCGGGAGTCGGGAATGAGCAGTTCTTC. V usage is TRBV9 and J usage is TRBJ2-1; 7 nucleotides align to TRBD2. The CDR3 is 15 residues long. The trim removed 0 bases at V and 7 bases at J, leaving 7 bases unmatched. CDR1 is SGDLS, CDR2 YYNGEE, per germline.

The J gene is TRBJ1-2, the V gene TRBV10-2; D unresolved. Germline lookup yields CDR1 WSHSY and CDR2 SAAADI. Between the trimmed V and J ends, which lost 2 bases and 5 bases, there was a span of 12 bases. The CDR3 is made up of 14 amino acids. CDR3 loop: CASSETSVEYGYTF. The CDR3 DNA is TGCGCCAGCAGTGAGACATCCGTTGAGTATGGCTACACCTTC.

This sequence joins TRBV7-6 and TRBJ2-3; 15 bases fit TRBD2. This CDR3 has 16 amino acids. V gave up 6 bases and J gave up 6 bases; unmatched junction bases: 7. The germline V gene has CDR1 SGHVS and CDR2 FNYEAQ. Here the CDR3 reads CASSPTGLAGGDTQYF. DNA of the CDR3: TGTGCCAGCAGTCCAACGGGACTAGCGGGGGGCGATACGCAGTATTTT. Variable domain in full (rest from reference TRBV7-6 and TRBJ2-3): GAGVSQSPRYKVTKRGQDVALRCDPISGHVSLYWYRQALGQGPEFLTYFNYEAQQDKSGLPNDRFSAERPEGSISTLTIQRTEQRDSAMYRCASSPTGLAGGDTQYFGPGTRLTVL.

The chain uses TRBV12-3 or TRBV12-4 and TRBJ2-7; 9 nucleotides line up with TRBD1. With 9 bases clipped from V and 2 bases from J, the junction kept 5 bases outside the gene matches. CDR3 length: 13 amino acids. CDR3 nucleotide sequence: TGTGCCAGTACCGGGACAGGGACCTACGAGCAGTACTTC. Encoded protein: CASTGTGTYEQYF.

The J gene is TRBJ1-6, the V gene TRBV5-6; no firm D call. The CDR3 runs 15 residues. Trimming cost V 3 bases and J 9 bases, with 16 bases left between them. The germline gives CDR1 SGHDT, CDR2 YYEEEE. The CDR3 nucleotides are TGTGCCAGCAGCTCCGGACGGATCCCTAGTTCACCCCTCCACTTT. It translates to CASSSGRIPSSPLHF.